Below, one T cell receptor (beta chain) is given with its context. This specimen belongs to a study of cytomegalovirus exposure and HLA in healthy donors. The germline V gene has CDR1 GTSNPN and CDR2 SVGIG (reference sequence). V lost 0 bases to trimming and J lost 1 base, with 13 bases between them. The CDR3 consists of 16 residues. Use of 60 Vbeta and 13 Jbeta primers characterized the PCR. Assay used: immunoSEQ multiplex PCR; TCRdb lists only in-frame clones, some missing. Of about 150,000 clones in the sample, 65% to 90% are singletons; the top ten hold about 7.1%. The sample consisted of PBMCs. This receptor was taken from a woman between 45 and 60 years old in good health and CMV-seropositive. The chain employs TRBV30 and TRBJ2-4; possibly TRBD2 for D (6 bases). The CDR3 region is CAWSVGSGRAKNIQYF. In DNA, the CDR3 is TGTGCCTGGAGTGTGGGGTCGGGGAGGGCCAAAAACATTCAGTACTTC.